Presented here are 11 T cell receptor beta chains from one specimen sequenced in a study of T cells in Graves' hyperthyroidism and ophthalmopathy. RNA transcripts were the template for amplifying TCR beta CDR3 regions. HTBI primers were employed in a first-round RT-PCR of the TCR CDR3. TCRdb ran MiXCR on the multiplex PCR reads and lists one entry per CDR3 protein. The sample contains 500,000 to 800,000 distinct CDR3 sequences, roughly 45% of which appear only once. The source material was peripheral blood or thyroid tissue (not recorded which). The source is an adult man with Graves' disease, either hyperthyroidism or ophthalmopathy (not recorded which).

Note on this clonotype: A single base separates this from a much larger clone, so it may be a read error. The conserved final phenylalanine or tryptophan is absent from the CDR3, which likely points to a read error. The genes are TRBV15 and TRBJ1-5; no firm D call. Trimming removed 0 bases at V and 5 bases at J, with 14 bases between. Germline-derived CDR1 and CDR2 are LNHNV and YYDKDF (reference sequence). This CDR3 contains 16 residues. CDR3 residues: CATSRDWVSRDQPQHL. In nucleotides, the CDR3 is TGTGCCACCAGCAGAGATTGGGTATCAAGGGATCAGCCCCAGCATCTT.

The gene calls are TRBV4-1 and TRBJ2-3; TRBD1 might be the D (6 bases). The CDR3 contains 15 residues. V lost 3 bases, J lost 1 base, and 11 bases lay in between. Per germline, CDR1 MGHRA and CDR2 YSYEKL. CDR3 sequence reads: CASSHASGGTDTQYF. As DNA, the CDR3 is TGCGCCAGCAGCCACGCGTCAGGGGGCACAGATACGCAGTATTTT.

The chain couples TRBV2 to TRBJ2-5; D might be TRBD2 (6 bases). Per germline, CDR1 SNHLY and CDR2 FYNNEI. V gave up 6 bases and J gave up 2 bases, with 16 bases separating them. This CDR3 is built from 15 residues. DNA for the CDR3: TGTGCCAGCAGCCTCCCAACGGGGGTGCAAGAGACCCAGTACTTC. Its protein is CASSLPTGVQETQYF.

The V gene is TRBV2, the J gene TRBJ2-5, with 7 bases that match TRBD1. Germline CDR1 and CDR2: SNHLY and FYNNEI. The CDR3 is 15 amino acids. V shed 5 bases and J 5 bases; nucleotides not matched to a gene: 11. CDR3 nucleotide sequence: TGTGCCAGCAGTCCAAGGGGGCGCCTGGGGGAGACCCAGTACTTC. It specifies CASSPRGRLGETQYF.

The chain links TRBV7-9 to TRBJ1-1; possible D gene TRBD1, 6 bases. This CDR3 contains 14 residues. The V end lost 5 bases, the J end lost 9 bases, and 19 bases lay between the germline ends. From germline, CDR1 is SEHNR and CDR2 FQNEAQ (reference sequence). CDR3 in amino acids: CASSAKGGSDKAFF. The CDR3 coding sequence is TGTGCCAGCAGCGCCAAAGGGGGTTCGGATAAAGCTTTCTTT.

CDR3 residues: CASSPALGRGEKLFF. CDR3 bases: TGTGCCAGCAGCCCTGCGCTAGGGAGAGGGGAAAAACTGTTTTTT. The V gene is TRBV7-2, the J gene TRBJ1-4; D call uncertain. Germline lookup yields CDR1 SGHTA and CDR2 FQGNSA. V lost 5 bases and J lost 8, with 18 bases in between. The CDR3 runs to 15 residues.

This clonotype was picked up many times. The chain joins TRBV20-1 to TRBJ2-5; the D gene is possibly TRBD2 (5 bases). The V and J ends lost 5 bases and 5 bases respectively, with 18 bases between them. Germline-derived CDR1 and CDR2 are DFQATT and SNEGSKA (reference sequence). This CDR3 has 14 amino acids. In DNA, the CDR3 is TGCAGTGCTCGACCCTTGGGAAAGCGGGAGACCCAGTACTTC. As protein: CSARPLGKRETQYF.

To note about this clonotype: Being one base from a much bigger clone, this may be a read error. The chain joins TRBV24-1 to TRBJ2-5, with D perhaps matching TRBD2 (6 bases). From germline, CDR1 is KGHDR and CDR2 SFDVKD. The CDR3 length is 18 residues. DNA for the CDR3: TGTGCCACCAGTGATTCCGGGGGAGGACCTACCATTCAAGAGACCCAGAACTTC. Its protein product is CATSDSGGGPTIQETQNF.

The rearrangement joins TRBV7-9 to TRBJ2-5; D remains unclear. The CDR3 loop spans 11 amino acids. V was shortened by 5 bases and J by 5 bases, with 6 bases between the two germline ends. CDR1 and CDR2 from the germline V gene are SEHNR and FQNEAQ (reference sequence). The DNA of the CDR3 is TGTGCCAGCAGCCCCTTTGAGACCCAGTACTTC. Protein product: CASSPFETQYF.

The V gene is TRBV9, the J gene TRBJ1-2, with 9 nucleotides matching TRBD1. Germline assignment: CDR1 SGDLS and CDR2 YYNGEE. This CDR3 contains 14 residues. The junction had 8 bases not matched to a gene; V was cut back by 4 bases and J by 7 bases. In DNA form, the CDR3 reads TGTGCCAGCAGCCTGGGACAGGGCGCCGCTGGCTACACCTTC. Its translation is CASSLGQGAAGYTF. The full variable domain, completed using reference TRBV9 and TRBJ1-2, is DSGVTQTPKHLITATGQRVTLRCSPRSGDLSVYWYQQSLDQGLQFLIQYYNGEERAKGNILERFSAQQFPDLHSELNLSSLELGDSALYFCASSLGQGAAGYTFGSGTRLTVV.

The V and J genes are TRBV7-8 and TRBJ2-2; D unresolved. The CDR3 contains 15 residues. V was clipped by 2 bases and J by 3 bases, with 10 bases between them. Germline loops: CDR1 SGHVS, CDR2 FQNEAQ. The CDR3: CASSLYTTDTGELFF. CDR3 coding DNA: TGTGCCAGCAGCTTATATACTACTGACACCGGGGAGCTGTTTTTT.